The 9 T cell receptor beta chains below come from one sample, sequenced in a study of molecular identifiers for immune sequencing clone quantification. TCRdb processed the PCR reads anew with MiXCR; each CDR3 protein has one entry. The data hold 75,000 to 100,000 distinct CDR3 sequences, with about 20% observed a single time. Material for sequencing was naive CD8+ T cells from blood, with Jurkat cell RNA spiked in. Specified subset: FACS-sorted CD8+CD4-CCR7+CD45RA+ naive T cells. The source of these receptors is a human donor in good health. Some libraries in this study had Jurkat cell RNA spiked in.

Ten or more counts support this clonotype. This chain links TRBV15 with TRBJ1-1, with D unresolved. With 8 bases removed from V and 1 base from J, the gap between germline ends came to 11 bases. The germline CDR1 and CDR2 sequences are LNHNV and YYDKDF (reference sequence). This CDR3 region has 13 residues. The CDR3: CATRDIGNTEAFF. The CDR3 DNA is TGTGCCACCCGAGACATAGGGAACACTGAAGCTTTCTTT. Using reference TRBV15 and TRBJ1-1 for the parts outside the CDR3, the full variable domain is DAMVIQNPRYQVTQFGKPVTLSCSQTLNHNVMYWYQQKSSQAPKLLFHYYDKDFNNEADTPDNFQSRRPNTSFCFLDIRSPGLGDTAMYLCATRDIGNTEAFFGQGTRLTVV.

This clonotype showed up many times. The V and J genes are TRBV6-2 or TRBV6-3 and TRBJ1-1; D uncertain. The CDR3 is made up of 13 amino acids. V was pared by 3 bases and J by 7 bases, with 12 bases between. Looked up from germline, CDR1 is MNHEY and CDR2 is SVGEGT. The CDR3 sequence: CASSYTPYREAFF. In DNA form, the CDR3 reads TGTGCCAGCAGTTATACCCCCTACCGTGAAGCTTTCTTT.

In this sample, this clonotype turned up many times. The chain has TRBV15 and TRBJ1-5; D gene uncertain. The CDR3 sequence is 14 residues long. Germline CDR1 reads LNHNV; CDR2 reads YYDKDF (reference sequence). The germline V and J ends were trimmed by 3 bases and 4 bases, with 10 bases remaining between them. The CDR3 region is CATSSHQRNQPQHF. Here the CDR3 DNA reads TGTGCCACCAGCAGTCACCAGAGAAATCAGCCCCAGCATTTT.

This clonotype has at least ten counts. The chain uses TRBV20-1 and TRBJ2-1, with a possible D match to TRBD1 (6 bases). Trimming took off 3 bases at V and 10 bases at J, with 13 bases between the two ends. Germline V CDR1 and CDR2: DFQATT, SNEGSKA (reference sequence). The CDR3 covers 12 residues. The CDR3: CSAREDSREQFF. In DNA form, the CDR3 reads TGCAGTGCTAGGGAGGACAGTCGGGAGCAGTTCTTC.

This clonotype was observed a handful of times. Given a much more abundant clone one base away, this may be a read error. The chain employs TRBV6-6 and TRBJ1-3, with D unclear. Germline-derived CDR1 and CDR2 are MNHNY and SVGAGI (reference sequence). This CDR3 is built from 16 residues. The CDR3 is CVSSYSVKLAGNTIYF. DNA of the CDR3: TGTGTCAGCAGTTACTCGGTGAAACTGGCTGGAAACACCATATATTTT.

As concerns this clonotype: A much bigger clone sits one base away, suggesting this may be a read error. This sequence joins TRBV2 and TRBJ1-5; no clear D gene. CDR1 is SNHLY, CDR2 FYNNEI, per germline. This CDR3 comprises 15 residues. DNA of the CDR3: TGTGCCTGCAGTGAAGCACACTTTAGCAATCAGCCCCAGCATTTT. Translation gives CACSEAHFSNQPQHF.

The CDR3: CASSQDFTSGRAGAGELFF. The CDR3 region has the DNA TGCGCCAGCAGCCAAGATTTTACTAGCGGGAGGGCCGGGGCCGGGGAGCTGTTTTTT. This chain joins TRBV4-3 and TRBJ2-2, with 13 positions matching TRBD2. Germline V lookup: CDR1 LGHNA, CDR2 YSLEER. There are 19 residues in the CDR3. V shed 0 bases, J shed 6 bases, and the junction held 10 bases outside the gene matches.

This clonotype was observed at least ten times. The CDR3 bases are TGTGCCACCAGCGCCGGGACGGCTAATGAAAAACTGTTTTTT. It is translated as CATSAGTANEKLFF. This chain joins TRBV15 and TRBJ1-4, with D tentatively TRBD1 (5 bases). CDR3 length: 14 residues. Germline values: CDR1 LNHNV, CDR2 YYDKDF (reference sequence). The V and J ends lost 5 bases and 3 bases respectively, with 10 bases between them.

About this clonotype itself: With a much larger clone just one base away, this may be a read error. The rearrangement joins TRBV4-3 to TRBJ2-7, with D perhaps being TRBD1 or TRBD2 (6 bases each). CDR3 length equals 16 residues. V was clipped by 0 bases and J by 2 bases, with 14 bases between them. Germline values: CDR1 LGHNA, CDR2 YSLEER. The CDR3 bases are TGCGCCAGCAGCCAAGATTCGGGGGCCGAGACCTACGAGCAGTACTTC. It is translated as CASSQDSGAETYEQYF.